The T cell receptor beta chain under discussion was sequenced for a study of T cell repertoires in ileal Crohn's disease. The time point is: neoterminal ileum biopsy at postoperative endoscopy, about 6 months after surgery. Concerning this clone itself: The target antigen is unknown.

Clones were read by immunoSEQ multiplex PCR, and TCRdb kept only the in-frame ones, dropping some. The sample records about 3,000 clones, just over 85% being singletons. General study points: The median delay to postoperative endoscopy was under nine months.

This CDR3 is 15 amino acids long. V shed 2 bases, J shed 4 bases, and the junction held 6 bases outside the gene matches. Germline V gene data show CDR1 as SGHNT and CDR2 as YYREEE (reference sequence). V gene TRBV5-4 combines with J gene TRBJ2-3, with 8 bases identical to TRBD2. The sequenced sample consisted of ileal tissue. The receptor was isolated from an adult with Crohn's disease. The DNA of the CDR3 is TGTGCCAGCAGCTTAGCCGGGACTAGATCAGATACGCAGTATTTT. It encodes CASSLAGTRSDTQYF.